Shown below are 8 T cell receptor beta chains from a single sample sequenced in a study of radiotherapy plus CTLA-4 blockade in lung cancer. Some clones are missing from TCRdb's copy, which holds only in-frame ones; the method was immunoSEQ multiplex PCR. This table holds around 80,000 clones, less than 85% found once. The source was peripheral blood, collected from a patient treated with radiotherapy plus ipilimumab. Receptors were obtained from a human donor with non-small cell lung cancer whose response to radiotherapy plus ipilimumab could not be evaluated.

A remark on this clone: Germline and junction disagree at one end, which may indicate a read error. Other DNA sequences within the sample encode an identical CDR3. This chain links TRBV7-2 with TRBJ1-1; D perhaps matches TRBD1 (5 bases). The CDR3 totals 12 residues. Germline-derived CDR1 and CDR2 are SGHTA and FQGNSA. Here the CDR3 DNA reads TGCGCCAGCAGCGCATCAGGGCCTGAAGCTTTCTTT. It specifies CASSASGPEAFF.

The chain employs TRBV13 and TRBJ2-3; 9 nucleotides match TRBD2. Germline V gene data show CDR1 as PRHDT and CDR2 as FYEKMQ (reference sequence). The CDR3 consists of 15 residues. V was pared by 8 bases and J by 4 bases, with 10 bases of the junction left unmatched. The CDR3 loop reads CASGGRAASADTQYF. In DNA, the CDR3 is TGTGCCAGCGGCGGGAGGGCGGCGAGCGCAGATACGCAGTATTTT.

This clone occurred once. The J gene is TRBJ2-1, the V gene TRBV5-6; 9 bases fit TRBD2. Trimming took 2 bases from V and 4 from J; bases not matched to a gene: 7. The CDR3 length is 16 residues. Germline CDR1 is SGHDT and CDR2 is YYEEEE. The CDR3 coding sequence is TGTGCCAGCAGCTTTGATTCGACTAGCGGATACAATGAGCAGTTCTTC. Encoded protein: CASSFDSTSGYNEQFF.

This clone was counted a single time. V gene TRBV21-1 combines with J gene TRBJ2-6; the table assigns TRBD1, which was not confirmed against the DNA. TRBV21-1 is a documented pseudogene. This CDR3 spans 17 amino acids. CDR3 protein: CASSKAPKNTGANVLTF. The CDR3 DNA reads as TGTGCCAGCAGCAAAGCCCCAAAGAACACTGGGGCCAACGTCCTGACTTTC.

This sequence joins TRBV4-2 and TRBJ2-2; 8 bases line up with TRBD2. In germline, CDR1 is LGHNA, CDR2 YNFKEQ. This CDR3 is built from 15 residues. V trimming: 5 bases; J trimming: 5 bases; junction bases outside the gene matches: 7. The CDR3 nucleotides are TGTGCCAGCAGCAAAGGAGCGGGGGCAACCGGGGAGCTGTTTTTT. Residues: CASSKGAGATGELFF.

V and J are TRBV29-1 and TRBJ1-3; D is possibly TRBD1 (5 bases). V dropped 0 bases and J dropped 2 bases, with 5 bases sitting between them. The germline V gene encodes CDR1 SQVTM and CDR2 ANQGSEA. The CDR3 runs to 13 residues. The CDR3 nucleotides read TGCAGCGTTGAAGACAGGGCTGGAAACACCATATATTTT. Encoded protein: CSVEDRAGNTIYF.

The chain combines TRBV5-8 with TRBJ2-1; D is undetermined. Germline-derived CDR1 and CDR2 are SGHTS and YDEGEE. Trimming left V 0 bases short and J 6 bases short, with 13 bases between. The CDR3 covers 15 residues. CDR3 in amino acids: CASSLVVARPNEQFF. The CDR3 DNA sequence: TGTGCCAGCAGCTTGGTCGTGGCTCGCCCCAATGAGCAGTTCTTC.

The chain has TRBV28 and TRBJ2-3; D possibly corresponds to TRBD2 (5 bases). In germline, CDR1 is MDHEN, CDR2 SYDVKM. Trimming cost V 6 bases and J 1 base, with 11 bases left between them. The CDR3 covers 14 residues. The CDR3 loop reads CASRTLGGTDTQYF. The DNA for the CDR3 is TGTGCCAGCAGGACTCTCGGGGGCACAGATACGCAGTATTTT.